The 7 T cell receptor beta chains given below trace back to one sample, sequenced in a study of regulatory T cells in long-lasting Graves disease. Described time point: persistent/refractory GD, antithyroid drugs over 5 years with positive TRAb. TCR sequences were obtained from RNA taken from PBMCs. To make TCR beta libraries, researchers used iRepertoire HTBI primers and Arm-PCR of CDR3 regions. MiXCR, run by TCRdb on the multiplex PCR reads, gives a single entry per CDR3 protein. The sample carries 400,000 to 500,000 distinct CDR3 sequences, 22% recorded once. Source: peripheral blood mononuclear cells (PBMCs), taken when the disease was refractory, from a patient treated with antithyroid drugs. The source of these receptors is a female donor with Graves disease.

This clonotype was seen many times. The chain joins TRBV6-1 to TRBJ2-5; 13 positions match TRBD2. J lost 2 bases, V lost 5 bases, and 5 bases had no gene match. Looked up from germline, CDR1 is MNHNS and CDR2 is SASEGT. The CDR3 contains 16 residues. The CDR3 nucleotides read TGTGCCAGCAGTCGTGGACTAGCGGGGGCTCAAGAGACCCAGTACTTC. It encodes CASSRGLAGAQETQYF.

This clonotype was picked up many times. The rearrangement uses TRBV6-2 or TRBV6-3 and TRBJ1-2; no firm D call. The germline V and J ends were trimmed by 0 bases and 1 base, with 15 bases remaining between them. This CDR3 has 17 residues. Germline assignment: CDR1 MNHEY and CDR2 SVGEGT. The CDR3 here is CASSYSISRQNNYGYTF. In nucleotides, the CDR3 is TGTGCCAGCAGTTACTCGATTTCTAGACAAAATAACTATGGCTACACCTTC.

The rearrangement links TRBV5-4 to TRBJ2-5, with D possibly TRBD2 on 5 matching bases. The CDR3 runs 16 residues. Germline CDR1 is SGHNT and CDR2 is YYREEE (reference sequence). V dropped 2 bases and J dropped 4 bases, with 18 bases sitting between them. The CDR3 here is CASSLGEGSGGETQYF. In DNA, the CDR3 is TGTGCCAGCAGCTTAGGTGAGGGTTCCGGAGGAGAGACCCAGTACTTC.

This clonotype turned up a few times. CDR3 DNA: TGTGCCAGCTCACGGGCAGGGTCGTACCAAGAGACCCAGTACTTC. Translated, it gives CASSRAGSYQETQYF. The chain is built from TRBV18 and TRBJ2-5; weak D call: TRBD1 (5 bases). This CDR3 has 15 residues. Trimming removed 4 bases at V and 0 bases at J, with 12 bases between. Germline loops: CDR1 KGHSH, CDR2 LQKENI.

CDR3 coding DNA: TGTGCCAGCAGCGAGAACAAGGGGGTTTACAATGAGCAGTTCTTC. It encodes CASSENKGVYNEQFF. The rearrangement uses TRBV9 and TRBJ2-1; D possibly corresponds to TRBD1 (6 bases). V was clipped by 3 bases and J by 4 bases, with 14 bases between them. The CDR3 is 15 amino acids. Germline CDR1 and CDR2: SGDLS and YYNGEE. Drawing the rest from reference TRBV9 and TRBJ2-1, the complete variable domain is DSGVTQTPKHLITATGQRVTLRCSPRSGDLSVYWYQQSLDQGLQFLIQYYNGEERAKGNILERFSAQQFPDLHSELNLSSLELGDSALYFCASSENKGVYNEQFFGPGTRLTVL.

This clonotype was found many times. The chain uses TRBV5-6 and TRBJ2-7; TRBD1 might be the D (6 bases). Germline V CDR1 and CDR2: SGHDT, YYEEEE. V was cut by 4 bases and J by 3 bases, with 14 bases left in between. This CDR3 spans 14 amino acids. The CDR3 loop reads CASSPSTGYYEQYF. CDR3 nucleotide sequence: TGTGCCAGCAGCCCGTCGACAGGTTACTACGAGCAGTACTTC.

The chain carries TRBV19 and TRBJ2-2; 8 nucleotides match TRBD1. The CDR3 extends over 15 amino acids. Germline CDR1 reads LNHDA; CDR2 reads SQIVND (reference sequence). The V segment lost 4 bases and the J segment 3 bases; nucleotides outside the gene matches: 4. DNA for the CDR3: TGTGCCAGTAGTAAGACAGGGGTCGACACCGGGGAGCTGTTTTTT. It specifies CASSKTGVDTGELFF.